Shown below are 19 T cell receptor beta chains from a single sample sequenced in a study of shared clonotypes between healthy human individuals. Libraries were prepared by immunoSEQ multiplex PCR; TCRdb keeps only in-frame clonotypes and omits some of them. The sample includes approximately 530,000 clones, 90% to 96% seen only once; the top ten take about 0.06%. Sequenced input: naive CD4+ T cells sorted from blood. Subset given: CD45RA+ positively selected. These receptors were obtained from a woman between 25 and 40 years old in good health.

V is TRBV15 and J is TRBJ1-4; D might be TRBD1 (5 bases). CDR3 length: 13 amino acids. Trimming took off 3 bases at V and 6 bases at J, with 8 bases between the two ends. From germline, CDR1 is LNHNV and CDR2 YYDKDF (reference sequence). Here the CDR3 reads CATSRTVYEKLFF. Here the CDR3 DNA reads TGTGCCACCAGCAGGACAGTTTATGAAAAACTGTTTTTT.

The genes are TRBV2 and TRBJ1-5, with unresolved D. The CDR3 sequence is 13 residues long. Deletions cut 4 bases from V and 6 bases from J, with 10 bases between. Per germline, CDR1 SNHLY and CDR2 FYNNEI. The CDR3 sequence: CASSGEGSQPQHF. The CDR3 region has the DNA TGTGCCAGCAGTGGGGAAGGCTCTCAGCCCCAGCATTTT.

This chain connects TRBV4-2 to TRBJ2-3; 11 bases line up with TRBD2. The CDR3 runs to 18 residues. Unmatched junction bases numbered 7, after V lost 0 bases and J lost 2 bases. CDR1 LGHNA and CDR2 YNFKEQ come from the germline V gene. For the CDR3, the DNA is TGTGCCAGCAGCCAAGAGGGTATAGCGGGAGGGAACACAGATACGCAGTATTTT. Translated, it gives CASSQEGIAGGNTDTQYF.

In the case of this clone: This CDR3 is also generated by other DNA sequences in the sample. The chain uses TRBV28 and TRBJ1-2; D not resolved. The length of the CDR3 is 13 residues. The germline V gene encodes CDR1 MDHEN and CDR2 SYDVKM. Trimming stripped 3 bases from V and 0 bases from J, with 5 bases between. CDR3 in DNA: TGTGCCAGCAGTTTGGATACTAACTATGGCTACACCTTC. Translation gives CASSLDTNYGYTF.

The chain joins TRBV21-1 to TRBJ1-5; the table calls TRBD1, which could not be checked here. TRBV21-1 is a pseudogene locus. This CDR3 contains 14 residues. CDR3 nucleotide sequence: TGTGCCAGCAGCCACCCAGGGGGTGTACGGCCCCAGCATTTT. Its translation is CASSHPGGVRPQHF.

The genes are TRBV27 and TRBJ2-3; TRBD1 matches at 9 bases. CDR3 length: 16 amino acids. V lost 10 bases and J lost 3; bases outside the gene matches: 14. The V gene's germline CDR1 is MNHEY and CDR2 SMNVEV (reference sequence). In nucleotides, the CDR3 is TGTGCCACGAGGGGGTTGGGGACAGGGTTGACAGATACGCAGTATTTT. Residues: CATRGLGTGLTDTQYF.

V gene TRBV7-3 combines with J gene TRBJ2-5; D unclear. The CDR3 spans 15 residues. Germline V gives CDR1 SGHTA, CDR2 FQGTGA. The V end lost 0 bases, the J end lost 1 base, and 9 bases lay between the germline ends. The CDR3 DNA is TGTGCCAGCAGCTTAACGAGGCGGCTCCAAGAGACCCAGTACTTC. The encoded protein is CASSLTRRLQETQYF.

This clone has only one observation. The chain has TRBV7-9 and TRBJ2-1, with D uncertain. Trimming cost V 5 bases and J 9 bases, with 8 bases left between them. The CDR3 runs 11 residues. Germline V CDR1 and CDR2: SEHNR, FQNEAQ (reference sequence). The CDR3 DNA reads as TGTGCCAGCAGCCCCCCATCTGAGCAGTTCTTC. Protein sequence: CASSPPSEQFF.

V gene TRBV19 combines with J gene TRBJ2-1; D possibly corresponds to TRBD2 (5 bases). With 6 bases removed from V and 0 bases from J, the gap between germline ends came to 6 bases. Germline-derived CDR1 and CDR2 are LNHDA and SQIVND (reference sequence). The CDR3 covers 13 residues. CDR3 nucleotides: TGTGCCAGTAGCCGGGACTCCTACAATGAGCAGTTCTTC. Protein: CASSRDSYNEQFF.

The chain couples TRBV7-9 to TRBJ2-1; no definite D call. Per the germline V gene, CDR1 is SEHNR and CDR2 is FQNEAQ (reference sequence). V gave up 1 base and J gave up 3 bases, with 19 bases separating them. This CDR3 has 18 residues. CDR3 nucleotides: TGTGCCAGCAGCTTAGTTAGTGGGGTAGTACCTGTCTACAATGAGCAGTTCTTC. As protein: CASSLVSGVVPVYNEQFF. Full variable domain (missing parts from reference TRBV7-9 and TRBJ2-1): DTGVSQNPRHKITKRGQNVTFRCDPISEHNRLYWYRQTLGQGPEFLTYFQNEAQLEKSRLLSDRFSAERPKGSFSTLEIQRTEQGDSAMYLCASSLVSGVVPVYNEQFFGPGTRLTVL.

The rearrangement joins TRBV19 to TRBJ2-1, with D perhaps TRBD1 (6 bases). This CDR3 is built from 17 residues. Per the germline V gene, CDR1 is LNHDA and CDR2 is SQIVND (reference sequence). V was shortened by 3 bases and J by 5 bases, with 20 bases between the two germline ends. This CDR3 is CASSIQYPIRTDNEQFF. CDR3 bases: TGTGCCAGTAGTATCCAATACCCCATCAGGACAGACAATGAGCAGTTCTTC.

J is TRBJ1-3 and V is TRBV28, with no clear D. This CDR3 contains 13 residues. CDR1 and CDR2 (germline): MDHEN, SYDVKM. The germline V and J ends were trimmed by 5 bases and 11 bases, with 16 bases remaining between them. CDR3 protein: CASSPWAEKAIYF. DNA for the CDR3: TGTGCCAGCAGTCCTTGGGCCGAGAAGGCCATATATTTT. Using reference TRBV28 and TRBJ1-3 for the parts outside the CDR3, the full variable domain is DVKVTQSSRYLVKRTGEKVFLECVQDMDHENMFWYRQDPGLGLRLIYFSYDVKMKEKGDIPEGYSVSREKKERFSLILESASTNQTSMYLCASSPWAEKAIYFGEGSWLTVV.

The table lists this clone with a count of one. This chain joins TRBV10-1 and TRBJ2-7; possible D gene TRBD1, 5 bases. The V end lost 4 bases, the J end lost 3 bases, and 19 bases lay between the germline ends. Germline V lookup: CDR1 WNHNN, CDR2 SYGVQD (reference sequence). The CDR3 is 16 amino acids. For the CDR3, the DNA is TGCGCCAGCAGTGGGGCTGGCAGGGATAATATCTACGAGCAGTACTTC. Translation: CASSGAGRDNIYEQYF.

The chain uses TRBV9 and TRBJ2-7; D is unclear. Trimming cost V 4 bases and J 4 bases, with 9 bases left between them. This CDR3 has 12 amino acids. CDR1 is SGDLS and CDR2 is YYNGEE in the germline V gene. The CDR3 protein is CASSSLGYEQYF. CDR3 coding DNA: TGTGCCAGCAGCAGTTTGGGTTACGAGCAGTACTTC.

This sequence joins TRBV10-1 and TRBJ2-5; a possible D gene is TRBD2 (6 bases). There are 15 residues in the CDR3. Trimming took 2 bases from V and 1 from J, leaving 11 bases between them. Germline CDR1 reads WNHNN; CDR2 reads SYGVQD (reference sequence). CDR3 bases: TGCGCCAGCAGTGAGGGGGACTGGGGCCAAGAGACCCAGTACTTC. It codes for CASSEGDWGQETQYF.

Here the CDR3 DNA reads TGCAGCGTCGGGAGAGGGGGCAATGAGCAGTTCTTC. It specifies CSVGRGGNEQFF. The chain has TRBV29-1 and TRBJ2-1; perhaps D is TRBD1 or TRBD2 (6 bases each). The V gene lost 6 bases and the J gene lost 6 bases, with 12 bases spanning the gap. CDR1 is SQVTM and CDR2 is ANQGSEA in the germline V gene. This CDR3 contains 12 residues.

The J gene is TRBJ2-1, the V gene TRBV5-4; 10 nucleotides agree with TRBD2. J gave up 9 bases and V 4 bases, and 10 bases lay outside the gene matches. The CDR3 runs 15 residues. Germline V CDR1 and CDR2: SGHNT, YYREEE (reference sequence). DNA of the CDR3: TGTGCCAGCAGCGATAGGCTAGCGGGAGCTTTTGAGCAGTTCTTC. Amino acids: CASSDRLAGAFEQFF.

The chain recombines TRBV7-6 with TRBJ2-3, with TRBD2 matching 12 bases. This CDR3 region has 20 residues. Germline V gives CDR1 SGHVS, CDR2 FNYEAQ. V lost 4 bases and J lost 4; bases outside the gene matches: 18. The CDR3 nucleotides read TGTGCCAGCAGCTCGAATACCCCGAGGCTAGCGGGAGGGGGTGCAGATACGCAGTATTTT. Translated: CASSSNTPRLAGGGADTQYF.

V usage is TRBV15 and J usage is TRBJ1-1; no reliable D call. This CDR3 contains 11 residues. Germline CDR1 reads LNHNV; CDR2 reads YYDKDF (reference sequence). Trimming took off 4 bases at V and 5 bases at J, with 5 bases between the two ends. The CDR3 DNA follows: TGTGCCACCAGCATGTGGACTGAAGCTTTCTTT. This sequence encodes CATSMWTEAFF.